The clone carrying this TCR beta chain was seen only once. The antigen remains unidentified. This specimen belongs to a study of T cell responses to AZD1222 COVID-19 vaccine. Study overall: Combined were second doses at about 4 or about 12 weeks. Study-level points and caveats: Close to half of spike-specific TCRs reportedly recognize unmutated variant regions. Samples come after the peak T cell response, not at day 14. Spike-specific TCR repertoires showed rising breadth and depth after two AZD1222 doses.

Germline V gene data show CDR1 as SGHDN and CDR2 as FVKESK. V shed 0 bases and J shed 1 base, with 6 bases lying between them. This CDR3 has 14 residues. The assay was immunoSEQ multiplex PCR, and TCRdb's table has in-frame clones only and misses some. In the table there are roughly 160,000 clones, about 93% of which are singletons. Here the sequenced sample was peripheral blood, taken on day 0 of AZD1222 vaccination. This sequence joins TRBV14 and TRBJ1-1; no reliable D call. This TCR was sampled from an adult in good health. Here the CDR3 DNA reads TGTGCCAGCAGCCAAGACTGGACGAACACTGAAGCTTTCTTT. Translation: CASSQDWTNTEAFF.